Following are 28 T cell receptor beta chains from one sample sequenced in a study of CD8 T cells in Susac syndrome. Random hexamers were used to reverse transcribe roughly 0.5 to 1 ug of RNA. One entry per CDR3 protein results from TCRdb running MiXCR on the immunoSEQ multiplex PCR reads. The sample consists of around 95,000 distinct CDR3 sequences, nearly 97% of them appearing once. The specimen sequenced was CD8+ T cells from PBMCs. The receptors shown here come from a human donor with Susac syndrome.

The chain couples TRBV29-1 to TRBJ2-5; D may be TRBD2 (5 bases). The germline V gene encodes CDR1 SQVTM and CDR2 ANQGSEA. The CDR3 has 13 amino acids. Between the trimmed V and J ends, which lost 6 bases and 5 bases, there was a span of 16 bases. Here the CDR3 reads CSVARTVGETQYF. As DNA, the CDR3 is TGCAGCGTCGCCCGGACTGTCGGGGAGACCCAGTACTTC. The whole variable domain, remainder taken from reference TRBV29-1 and TRBJ2-5, is SAVISQKPSRDICQRGTSLTIQCQVDSQVTMMFWYRQQPGQSLTLIATANQGSEATYESGFVIDKFPISRPNLTFSTLTVSNMSPEDSSIYLCSVARTVGETQYFGPGTRLLVL.

The chain joins TRBV12-5 to TRBJ2-3, with 10 bases fitting TRBD1. The germline V gene has CDR1 LGHNT and CDR2 FRNRAP. After removal of 6 bases from V and 3 bases from J, the junction contained 6 bases not matched to a gene. The CDR3 is 15 amino acids. The CDR3 loop reads CASGSGQGLTDTQYF. The CDR3 coding sequence is TGTGCTAGTGGCTCGGGACAGGGGTTGACAGATACGCAGTATTTT.

This sequence joins TRBV5-4 and TRBJ2-4; 8 nucleotides agree with TRBD1. The CDR3 extends over 14 amino acids. The germline V gene has CDR1 SGHNT and CDR2 YYREEE (reference sequence). With 5 bases clipped from V and 7 bases from J, the junction kept 8 bases outside the gene matches. CDR3 residues: CASSVGQGENIQYF. CDR3 sequence (DNA): TGTGCCAGCAGTGTTGGACAGGGTGAGAACATTCAGTACTTC.

V is TRBV12-3 or TRBV12-4 and J is TRBJ1-1; possibly TRBD1 for D (6 bases). This CDR3 has 16 amino acids. The V gene lost 4 bases and the J gene lost 1 base, with 16 bases spanning the gap. In DNA, the CDR3 is TGTGCCAGCAGTTCCCCCTGGACAGACTCGAACACTGAAGCTTTCTTT. It specifies CASSSPWTDSNTEAFF.

The V call is TRBV2, the J call TRBJ1-1; D is unresolved. This CDR3 is built from 12 residues. Germline V gene sequence: CDR1 SNHLY, CDR2 FYNNEI. Trimming pared 3 bases from V and 0 bases from J, leaving 2 bases between. The CDR3 bases are TGTGCCAGCAGTGAGATGAACACTGAAGCTTTCTTT. Translated, it gives CASSEMNTEAFF.

The chain employs TRBV25-1 and TRBJ2-5, with D possibly being TRBD2 (6 bases). Germline values: CDR1 MGHDK, CDR2 SYGVNS. Trimming took 3 bases from V and 2 from J, leaving 16 bases between them. This CDR3 is 16 amino acids long. This chain's CDR3 is CASSDPQRVGQETQYF. CDR3 bases: TGTGCCAGCAGTGACCCCCAGCGGGTGGGGCAAGAGACCCAGTACTTC.

J is TRBJ2-7 and V is TRBV20-1; no definite D call. This CDR3 is built from 14 residues. CDR1 is DFQATT and CDR2 is SNEGSKA in the germline V gene (reference sequence). V lost 3 bases and J 3 bases, leaving 15 bases between the germline ends. Here the CDR3 DNA reads TGCAGTGCTAGGCCTATAACCCAGGACTACGAGCAGTACTTC. It specifies CSARPITQDYEQYF.

The chain joins TRBV7-9 to TRBJ2-2, with 9 nucleotides matching TRBD1. CDR3 length equals 18 residues. Germline V lookup: CDR1 SEHNR, CDR2 FQNEAQ (reference sequence). V shed 6 bases and J 1 base; nucleotides not matched to a gene: 12. Here the CDR3 DNA reads TGTGCCAGCAGTGGGGGCGGACCGGGACAGGGGAACACCGGGGAGCTGTTTTTT. This translates into CASSGGGPGQGNTGELFF.

The rearrangement uses TRBV28 and TRBJ2-7, with D hard to call. The ends were cut back, 6 bases at V and 9 bases at J, with 12 bases in the middle. This CDR3 is 11 amino acids long. Germline V lookup: CDR1 MDHEN, CDR2 SYDVKM. The CDR3 DNA reads as TGTGCCAGCAGCACGACGATGGGGCAGTACTTC. The encoded protein is CASSTTMGQYF.

The chain couples TRBV5-6 to TRBJ1-5; D call uncertain. The germline V and J ends were trimmed by 1 base and 7 bases, with 6 bases remaining between them. CDR3 size: 12 residues. Germline values: CDR1 SGHDT, CDR2 YYEEEE. The chain's CDR3 is CASSLKGQPQHF. In DNA form, the CDR3 reads TGTGCCAGCAGCTTGAAAGGACAGCCCCAGCATTTT.

The rearrangement joins TRBV11-2 to TRBJ2-7; unclear D gene. Trimming pared 7 bases from V and 6 bases from J, leaving 10 bases between. Germline V CDR1 and CDR2: SGHAT, FQNNGV. The CDR3 length is 11 residues. The CDR3 DNA reads as TGTGCCAGCACTCTTCGCTCCGAGCAGTACTTC. It yields the protein CASTLRSEQYF.

The chain combines TRBV11-2 with TRBJ2-5; D gene ambiguous. Germline V lookup: CDR1 SGHAT, CDR2 FQNNGV. This CDR3 has 15 amino acids. V was clipped by 7 bases and J by 1 base, with 16 bases between them. The CDR3 DNA follows: TGTGCCAGCACCATGGAAGTCACATCCCAAGAGACCCAGTACTTC. Translated: CASTMEVTSQETQYF.

V gene TRBV5-1 combines with J gene TRBJ1-4; D may be TRBD1 (5 bases). Germline CDR1 is SGHRS and CDR2 is YFSETQ. CDR3 size: 13 residues. Trimming pared 7 bases from V and 8 bases from J, leaving 15 bases between. The CDR3 is CASRETDEEKLFF. Here the CDR3 DNA reads TGCGCCAGCCGAGAGACAGATGAGGAAAAACTGTTTTTT. Drawing the rest from reference TRBV5-1 and TRBJ1-4, the complete variable domain is KAGVTQTPRYLIKTRGQQVTLSCSPISGHRSVSWYQQTPGQGLQFLFEYFSETQRNKGNFPGRFSGRQFSNSRSEMNVSTLELGDSALYLCASRETDEEKLFFGSGTQLSVL.

The chain joins TRBV3-1 to TRBJ1-6; D unclear. Germline CDR1 reads LGHDT; CDR2 reads YNNKEL (reference sequence). With 0 bases removed from V and 9 bases from J, the gap between germline ends came to 12 bases. The CDR3 has 15 residues. CDR3: CASSQDRQSFSPLHF. The CDR3 DNA follows: TGTGCCAGCAGCCAAGATCGGCAGAGCTTTTCACCCCTCCACTTT. Full variable domain (outside the CDR3, taken from reference TRBV3-1 and TRBJ1-6): DTAVSQTPKYLVTQMGNDKSIKCEQNLGHDTMYWYKQDSKKFLKIMFSYNNKELIINETVPNRFSPKSPDKAHLNLHINSLELGDSAVYFCASSQDRQSFSPLHFGNGTRLTVT.

The chain carries TRBV5-4 and TRBJ1-2; no reliable D call. The CDR3 is made up of 13 amino acids. Germline V gene data show CDR1 as SGHNT and CDR2 as YYREEE (reference sequence). V was shortened by 3 bases and J by 6 bases, with 12 bases between the two germline ends. The CDR3 loop reads CASSSTDLDGYTF. The CDR3 DNA sequence: TGTGCCAGCAGCTCTACTGATTTAGATGGCTACACCTTC.

The rearrangement joins TRBV18 to TRBJ2-5, with 9 bases identical to TRBD1. The CDR3 spans 13 residues. The germline V gene has CDR1 KGHSH and CDR2 LQKENI. V gave up 6 bases and J gave up 3 bases; unmatched junction bases: 2. The CDR3 here is CASSGQGKETQYF. The CDR3 coding sequence is TGTGCCAGCTCGGGACAGGGTAAAGAGACCCAGTACTTC.

This chain uses TRBV2 with TRBJ2-2; TRBD2 aligns across 8 bases. The CDR3 loop spans 15 amino acids. After removal of 6 bases from V and 7 bases from J, the junction contained 10 bases not matched to a gene. The germline CDR1 and CDR2 sequences are SNHLY and FYNNEI. DNA for the CDR3: TGTGCCAGCAGCCCGGCGGGACTAGATATCGGGGAGCTGTTTTTT. Translated: CASSPAGLDIGELFF.

The genes are TRBV25-1 and TRBJ2-7; TRBD1 matches 7 bases. Looked up from germline, CDR1 is MGHDK and CDR2 is SYGVNS. This CDR3 has 13 amino acids. V was pared by 1 base and J by 3 bases, with 0 bases of the junction left unmatched. DNA for the CDR3: TGTGCCAGCAGTGAATCAGGGGGCTACGAGCAGTACTTC. Amino acid sequence: CASSESGGYEQYF.

The chain has TRBV27 and TRBJ1-1; a weak D match, TRBD1 (5 bases). Germline loops: CDR1 MNHEY, CDR2 SMNVEV (reference sequence). V lost 3 bases, J lost 6 bases, and 14 bases lay in between. The CDR3 runs 14 residues. The CDR3 loop is CASSFDGEGAEAFF. The CDR3 DNA is TGTGCCAGCAGTTTCGATGGGGAAGGGGCTGAAGCTTTCTTT.

This sequence joins TRBV7-2 and TRBJ2-7, with TRBD2 as a possible D gene (6 bases). CDR1 and CDR2 from the germline V gene are SGHTA and FQGNSA. V shed 5 bases and J shed 3 bases, with 17 bases lying between them. This CDR3 contains 15 residues. The CDR3, as DNA: TGTGCCAGCAGCCCTTCTCCAGGGCGGGGCTACGAGCAGTACTTC. Translating gives CASSPSPGRGYEQYF.

The chain joins TRBV3-1 to TRBJ2-7; D is perhaps TRBD2 (5 bases). The CDR3 spans 12 residues. With 4 bases removed from V and 7 bases from J, the gap between germline ends came to 11 bases. Germline V gives CDR1 LGHDT, CDR2 YNNKEL (reference sequence). CDR3 sequence reads: CASSPSGREQYF. CDR3 DNA sequence: TGTGCCAGCAGCCCAAGCGGACGTGAGCAGTACTTC.

In DNA, the CDR3 is TGTGCCAGCAGTTACTCCCACGGATCCTACGAGCAGTACTTC. It encodes CASSYSHGSYEQYF. The chain couples TRBV6-2 or TRBV6-3 to TRBJ2-7; D is undetermined. V lost 0 bases to trimming and J lost 1 base, with 7 bases between them. This CDR3 is 14 amino acids long. Germline CDR1 is MNHEY and CDR2 is SVGEGT.

The rearrangement uses TRBV7-8 and TRBJ2-6; 10 nucleotides match TRBD1. The junction had 6 bases not matched to a gene; V was cut back by 1 base and J by 3 bases. The germline V gene encodes CDR1 SGHVS and CDR2 FQNEAQ. This CDR3 comprises 18 residues. The DNA for the CDR3 is TGTGCCAGCAGCTTAGGCGGGGGACAGGGGTTTGGGGCCAACGTCCTGACTTTC. It specifies CASSLGGGQGFGANVLTF. Full variable domain (outside the CDR3, taken from reference TRBV7-8 and TRBJ2-6): GAGVSQSPRYKVAKRGQDVALRCDPISGHVSLFWYQQALGQGPEFLTYFQNEAQLDKSGLPSDRFFAERPEGSVSTLKIQRTQQEDSAVYLCASSLGGGQGFGANVLTFGAGSRLTVL.

The chain employs TRBV6-5 and TRBJ2-5; no clear D gene. The V end was cut by 2 bases, the J end by 5 bases, with 9 bases between. The CDR3 has 13 amino acids. The germline gives CDR1 MNHEY, CDR2 SVGAGI. The CDR3 protein is CASSYDTGETQYF. CDR3 nucleotide sequence: TGTGCCAGCAGTTACGATACTGGGGAGACCCAGTACTTC.

The CDR3 DNA reads TGCAGTGCTTCCCGCCCGGGACAGGGGGTTTCCAATGAGCAGTTCTTC. It specifies CSASRPGQGVSNEQFF. The chain uses TRBV20-1 and TRBJ2-1; 11 bases are shared with TRBD1. This CDR3 is 16 amino acids long. Germline CDR1 is DFQATT and CDR2 is SNEGSKA (reference sequence). The trim removed 5 bases at V and 6 bases at J, leaving 12 bases unmatched.

V and J are TRBV3-1 and TRBJ2-2; D possibly uses TRBD1 or TRBD2 (5 bases each). This CDR3 is 19 amino acids long. In germline, CDR1 is LGHDT, CDR2 YNNKEL (reference sequence). V lost 1 base and J lost 0, with 18 bases in between. CDR3 sequence: CASSQVSARETTNTGELFF. CDR3 coding DNA: TGTGCCAGCAGCCAAGTTTCGGCCAGGGAGACTACGAACACCGGGGAGCTGTTTTTT.

The chain couples TRBV29-1 to TRBJ1-1; the D gene is possibly TRBD1 (6 bases). V lost 2 bases and J 5 bases, leaving 12 bases between the germline ends. This CDR3 is 13 amino acids long. Germline CDR1 SQVTM, CDR2 ANQGSEA. CDR3 nucleotides: TGCAGCGTTGAATCGGGGGCCGTAACTGAAGCTTTCTTT. Protein product: CSVESGAVTEAFF.

The V gene is TRBV5-6, the J gene TRBJ2-1; 7 bases agree with TRBD1. With V trimmed by 2 bases and J by 3 bases, 5 bases remained unmatched. Per germline, CDR1 SGHDT and CDR2 YYEEEE. The CDR3 is made up of 15 amino acids. The CDR3 loop is CASSLAQGIYNEQFF. The CDR3 DNA sequence: TGTGCCAGCAGCTTAGCACAGGGGATCTACAATGAGCAGTTCTTC.